This T cell receptor beta chain was captured by sequencing in a study of blood T cell repertoires in COVID-19. About the research overall: Researchers got acute and convalescent COVID-19 samples from the United States, Italy and Spain. From T cells, B-cell-depleted T cells, or PBMCs came the material, which was cDNA or gDNA.

Sequencing used immunoSEQ multiplex PCR; TCRdb keeps in-frame clones, though not all of them. The sample includes about 170,000 clones, 88% of them seen just once. V lost 6 bases to trimming and J lost 1 base; unmatched junction nucleotides: 8. CDR1 and CDR2 from the germline V gene are MDHEN and SYDVKM. This CDR3 is 16 amino acids long. This TCR was recovered from a middle-aged man who had recovered from COVID-19. This chain links TRBV28 with TRBJ1-1; 10 positions agree with TRBD1. Sequencing was done on a sample of peripheral blood. The CDR3 bases are TGTGCCAGCAGAGGAAGGGACAGGGGCCCGAACACTGAAGCTTTCTTT. It yields the protein CASRGRDRGPNTEAFF.